The 21 T cell receptor beta chains presented below share a single source sample, sequenced in a study of T cells in Graves' hyperthyroidism and ophthalmopathy. RNA transcripts were the template for amplifying TCR beta CDR3 regions. HTBI primers were the set used in a first-round RT-PCR of the TCR CDR3. MiXCR, run by TCRdb on the multiplex PCR reads, gives a single entry per CDR3 protein. The sample has about 640,000 distinct CDR3 sequences, 45% seen once. The source material was peripheral blood or thyroid tissue (not recorded which). These receptors were obtained from an adult man with Graves' disease, either hyperthyroidism or ophthalmopathy (not recorded which).

This clonotype was detected only a few times. The rearrangement uses TRBV19 and TRBJ1-1; the match to TRBD1 covers 7 bases. CDR1 is LNHDA, CDR2 SQIVND, per germline (reference sequence). There are 14 residues in the CDR3. V trimming: 8 bases; J trimming: 1 base; junction bases outside the gene matches: 7. For the CDR3, the DNA is TGTGCCAGTGGTAGGGGGCGTACGAACACTGAAGCTTTCTTT. It encodes CASGRGRTNTEAFF.

This clonotype occurred many times. The gene calls are TRBV7-9 and TRBJ2-7; 8 positions agree with TRBD1. Germline V gives CDR1 SEHNR, CDR2 FQNEAQ (reference sequence). CDR3 length: 16 residues. The ends lost 5 bases at V and 0 bases at J; junction bases unmatched: 9. As DNA, the CDR3 is TGTGCCAGCAGCCAAGGACAGGGACCACGCTCCTACGAGCAGTACTTC. This gives the protein CASSQGQGPRSYEQYF.

Comment on this clonotype: Being one base from a much bigger clone, this may be a read error. This chain joins TRBV7-9 and TRBJ2-7; 9 nucleotides agree with TRBD1. Germline assignment: CDR1 SEHNR and CDR2 FQNEAQ (reference sequence). This CDR3 is 14 amino acids long. The V and J ends lost 9 bases and 6 bases, in that order; junction bases with no gene match: 12. The CDR3 nucleotides read TGTGCCAGTGGTCCCTACAGGGGGCCCAGCGAGCAGTACTTC. It specifies CASGPYRGPSEQYF.

This clonotype was counted many times. V is TRBV20-1 and J is TRBJ1-6; no firm D call. Germline V gene data show CDR1 as DFQATT and CDR2 as SNEGSKA (reference sequence). The V and J ends lost 4 bases and 0 bases respectively, with 4 bases between them. The CDR3 loop spans 13 amino acids. This CDR3 reads CSAKSSYNSPLHF. CDR3 DNA sequence: TGCAGTGCTAAGAGCTCCTATAATTCACCCCTCCACTTT.

This clonotype was found many times. The J gene is TRBJ1-5, the V gene TRBV20-1; D call uncertain. This CDR3 region has 11 residues. Germline CDR1 and CDR2: DFQATT and SNEGSKA (reference sequence). The V gene lost 6 bases and the J gene lost 6 bases, with 9 bases spanning the gap. CDR3 protein: CSAKTGQPQHF. CDR3 sequence (DNA): TGCAGTGCGAAGACCGGTCAGCCCCAGCATTTT.

V is TRBV29-1 and J is TRBJ2-7; possibly TRBD2 for D (5 bases). Looked up from germline, CDR1 is SQVTM and CDR2 is ANQGSEA. The CDR3 is 13 amino acids. The V end lost 4 bases, the J end lost 5 bases, and 15 bases lay between the germline ends. CDR3 sequence (DNA): TGCAGCGTTGTGAGAGGGTATGGAGACGAGCAGTACTTC. This gives the protein CSVVRGYGDEQYF.

In the case of this clonotype: Sequence at one end of the junction differs from germline and may be a read error. The genes are TRBV20-1 and TRBJ2-5; D call uncertain. Germline CDR1 reads DFQATT; CDR2 reads SNEGSKA (reference sequence). This CDR3 comprises 13 residues. As DNA, the CDR3 is TGCGGTGCTAGAGATGGCCCAAAAGAGACCCAGTACTTC. Amino acid sequence: CGARDGPKETQYF.

This clonotype was picked up many times. The genes are TRBV20-1 and TRBJ2-6; D ambiguous. V was cut by 3 bases and J by 2 bases, with 2 bases left in between. The germline V gene encodes CDR1 DFQATT and CDR2 SNEGSKA (reference sequence). The CDR3 loop spans 12 amino acids. The CDR3 region is CSARPGANVLTF. The CDR3 DNA reads as TGCAGTGCTAGGCCTGGGGCCAACGTCCTGACTTTC.

Only a few counts were recorded for this clonotype. This chain uses TRBV7-2 with TRBJ1-6; possible D gene TRBD1, 6 bases. The CDR3 covers 16 residues. V was pared by 3 bases and J by 7 bases, with 16 bases between. Germline V gives CDR1 SGHTA, CDR2 FQGNSA. CDR3 protein: CASSFLGQTKNSPLHF. DNA of the CDR3: TGTGCCAGCAGCTTTCTTGGACAGACCAAGAATTCACCCCTCCACTTT.

The chain joins TRBV19 to TRBJ2-7; 7 bases fit TRBD1. V dropped 2 bases and J dropped 6; count of bases not matched to a gene: 7. The CDR3 is 14 amino acids. Germline-derived CDR1 and CDR2 are LNHDA and SQIVND (reference sequence). The CDR3 DNA reads TGTGCCAGTAGTATAACCGACAGGGAGCCCGAGCAGTACTTC. Its translation is CASSITDREPEQYF.

The CDR3: CASSIPGPSYEQYF. The CDR3 DNA reads TGCGCCAGCAGCATTCCCGGGCCCTCCTACGAGCAGTACTTC. J is TRBJ2-7 and V is TRBV5-1; no clear D gene. The CDR3 runs to 14 residues. Trimming took 4 bases from V and 0 from J, leaving 11 bases between them. CDR1 is SGHRS and CDR2 is YFSETQ in the germline V gene.

The sample holds many counts of this clonotype. The chain recombines TRBV7-9 with TRBJ1-4; D gene uncertain. The germline V gene has CDR1 SEHNR and CDR2 FQNEAQ (reference sequence). The V end lost 5 bases, the J end lost 5 bases, and 12 bases lay between the germline ends. The CDR3 spans 14 residues. The CDR3 loop reads CASSEDGGNEKLFF. As DNA, the CDR3 is TGTGCCAGCAGCGAGGACGGCGGAAATGAAAAACTGTTTTTT. Using reference TRBV7-9 and TRBJ1-4 for the parts outside the CDR3, the full variable domain is DTGVSQNPRHKITKRGQNVTFRCDPISEHNRLYWYRQTLGQGPEFLTYFQNEAQLEKSRLLSDRFSAERPKGSFSTLEIQRTEQGDSAMYLCASSEDGGNEKLFFGSGTQLSVL.

Concerning this clonotype itself: The germline gene is not matched at one end of the junction; a read error may be the cause. V gene TRBV4-1 combines with J gene TRBJ2-7; 11 nucleotides align to TRBD1. The CDR3 contains 14 residues. The germline CDR1 and CDR2 sequences are MGHRA and YSYEKL. Written as DNA, the CDR3 is TGTGCCAGCAGCCCGGGACAGGGGGTTCACGAGCAGTACTTC. This codes for CASSPGQGVHEQYF.

This clonotype occurred many times. This chain links TRBV7-2 with TRBJ2-2, with D maybe TRBD2 (5 bases). The ends were cut back, 6 bases at V and 7 bases at J, with 12 bases in the middle. This CDR3 has 13 residues. Per germline, CDR1 SGHTA and CDR2 FQGNSA. CDR3 coding DNA: TGTGCCAGCAGGCCGGGGATGGGCGGGGAGCTGTTTTTT. Protein: CASRPGMGGELFF.

The chain uses TRBV7-2 and TRBJ1-5; the match to TRBD1 covers 9 bases. CDR1 SGHTA and CDR2 FQGNSA come from the germline V gene. This CDR3 has 18 residues. V was clipped by 5 bases and J by 2 bases; unmatched bases: 13. The CDR3 reads CASSLRDRAVLGNQPQHF. CDR3 DNA: TGTGCCAGCAGCCTACGGGACAGGGCGGTTTTGGGCAATCAGCCCCAGCATTTT.

There are many counts of this clonotype. The CDR3 region is CSVELGARTEAFF. The CDR3 bases are TGCAGCGTTGAGCTGGGGGCGCGTACTGAAGCTTTCTTT. The chain couples TRBV29-1 to TRBJ1-1, with D possibly matching TRBD1 (6 bases). V was trimmed by 3 bases and J by 5 bases, leaving 13 bases between them. CDR3 length equals 13 residues. Germline V gene lookup returns CDR1 SQVTM and CDR2 ANQGSEA.

This clonotype was observed many times. CDR3 DNA: TGTGCCACCAGCATGGGGGGGTACAATCAGCCCCAGCATTTT. As protein: CATSMGGYNQPQHF. The chain employs TRBV15 and TRBJ1-5, with D possibly being TRBD1 (5 bases). V lost 4 bases, J lost 3 bases, and 10 bases lay in between. The CDR3 has 14 amino acids. Germline values: CDR1 LNHNV, CDR2 YYDKDF (reference sequence). Looking up the rest from reference TRBV15 and TRBJ1-5 gives the full variable domain: DAMVIQNPRYQVTQFGKPVTLSCSQTLNHNVMYWYQQKSSQAPKLLFHYYDKDFNNEADTPDNFQSRRPNTSFCFLDIRSPGLGDTAMYLCATSMGGYNQPQHFGDGTRLSIL.

There are many counts of this clonotype. The gene calls are TRBV7-9 and TRBJ1-5; D is unresolved. V was shortened by 5 bases and J by 4 bases, with 9 bases between the two germline ends. CDR1 and CDR2 from the germline V gene are SEHNR and FQNEAQ (reference sequence). The CDR3 is 13 residues long. For the CDR3, the DNA is TGTGCCAGCAGCCGACACCCTAATCAGCCCCAGCATTTT. This sequence encodes CASSRHPNQPQHF.

This clonotype has ten or more counts. The chain couples TRBV7-9 to TRBJ1-6; the D gene is possibly TRBD1 (6 bases). V was pared by 2 bases and J by 5 bases, with 7 bases between. The CDR3 is 14 amino acids. CDR1 and CDR2 from the germline V gene are SEHNR and FQNEAQ (reference sequence). CDR3 amino acids: CASSLPGDNSPLHF. For the CDR3, the DNA is TGTGCCAGCAGCTTACCAGGGGATAATTCACCCCTCCACTTT.

This rearrangement joins TRBV25-1 to TRBJ2-6; D is possibly TRBD2 (6 bases). V was pared by 5 bases and J by 3 bases, with 8 bases between. The CDR3 consists of 14 residues. Germline CDR1 MGHDK, CDR2 SYGVNS. The CDR3 reads CASSRGFGANVLTF. The CDR3 DNA follows: TGTGCCAGCAGTCGGGGGTTTGGGGCCAACGTCCTGACTTTC.

CDR3 in amino acids: CSARSMGLNTGELFF. The CDR3 coding sequence is TGCAGTGCTAGATCGATGGGACTTAACACCGGGGAGCTGTTTTTT. The chain joins TRBV20-1 to TRBJ2-2; TRBD2 might be the D (6 bases). CDR3 length equals 15 residues. Per the germline V gene, CDR1 is DFQATT and CDR2 is SNEGSKA (reference sequence). Trimming shortened V by 2 bases and J by 2 bases, and 12 bases separated the two germline ends.